This T cell receptor (beta chain) was captured in a study of neurological immune-mediated disorders. Study in general: Multiple sclerosis patients numbering around 35 comprised around 31 relapsing-remitting and 3 secondary progressive patients. General study findings and limits: The greatest TCR clonal expansion appeared in HTLV-1-associated myelopathy and the smallest, falling below healthy controls, in multiple sclerosis.

CDR1 SGHRS and CDR2 YFSETQ come from the germline V gene. V was shortened by 4 bases and J by 1 base, with 8 bases between the two germline ends. CDR3 length: 14 amino acids. This clonotype was found many times. Antigen specificity is unknown. Per sequencing run, 15-18 subjects together gave over 160 million TCR-beta sequences. TCRdb passed the 5' RACE reads through MiXCR, listing each CDR3 protein once. The repertoire includes around 66,000 distinct CDR3 sequences, 4% to 6% of them detected once, and less than 3.5% sits in the top ten. The source of this sequence is a woman between 25 and 40 years old with multiple sclerosis. Material for sequencing was PBMCs. The chain is built from TRBV5-1 and TRBJ1-4, with D perhaps TRBD1 (5 bases). The chain's CDR3 is CASSVTGTNEKLFF. The CDR3 DNA follows: TGCGCCAGCAGCGTAACAGGAACTAATGAAAAACTGTTTTTT.